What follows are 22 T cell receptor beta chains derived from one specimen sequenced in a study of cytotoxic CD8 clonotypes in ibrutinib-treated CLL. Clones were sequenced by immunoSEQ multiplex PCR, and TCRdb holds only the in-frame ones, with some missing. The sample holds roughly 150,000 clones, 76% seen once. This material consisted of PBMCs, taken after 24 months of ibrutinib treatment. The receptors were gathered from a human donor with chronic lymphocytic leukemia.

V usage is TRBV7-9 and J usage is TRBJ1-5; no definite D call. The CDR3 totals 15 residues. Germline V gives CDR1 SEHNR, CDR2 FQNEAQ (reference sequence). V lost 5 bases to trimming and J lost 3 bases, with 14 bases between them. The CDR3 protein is CASSPSDGINQPQHF. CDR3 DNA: TGTGCCAGCAGCCCCTCGGACGGAATCAATCAGCCCCAGCATTTT.

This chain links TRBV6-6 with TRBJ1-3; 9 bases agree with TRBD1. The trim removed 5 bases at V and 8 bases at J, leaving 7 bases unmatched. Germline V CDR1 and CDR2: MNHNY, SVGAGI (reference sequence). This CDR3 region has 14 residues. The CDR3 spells CASSRTGELDTIYF. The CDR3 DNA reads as TGTGCCAGCAGTCGGACAGGGGAGCTAGACACCATATATTTT.

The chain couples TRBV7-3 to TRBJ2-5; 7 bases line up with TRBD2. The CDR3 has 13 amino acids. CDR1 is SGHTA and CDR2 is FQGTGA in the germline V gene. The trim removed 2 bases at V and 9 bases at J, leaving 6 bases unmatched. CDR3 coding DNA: TGTGCCAGCAGCTTAGGCGGGGGTGCATCCCAGTACTTC. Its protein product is CASSLGGGASQYF. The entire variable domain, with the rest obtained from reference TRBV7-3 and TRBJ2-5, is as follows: GAGVSQTPSNKVTEKGKYVELRCDPISGHTALYWYRQSLGQGPEFLIYFQGTGAADDSGLPNDRFFAVRPEGSVSTLKIQRTERGDSAVYLCASSLGGGASQYFGPGTRLLVL.

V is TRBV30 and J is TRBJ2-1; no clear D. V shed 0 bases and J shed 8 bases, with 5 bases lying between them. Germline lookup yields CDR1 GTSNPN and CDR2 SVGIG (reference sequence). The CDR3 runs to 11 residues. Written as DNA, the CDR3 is TGTGCCTGGAGTGTACGGTATGAGCAGTTCTTC. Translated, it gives CAWSVRYEQFF.

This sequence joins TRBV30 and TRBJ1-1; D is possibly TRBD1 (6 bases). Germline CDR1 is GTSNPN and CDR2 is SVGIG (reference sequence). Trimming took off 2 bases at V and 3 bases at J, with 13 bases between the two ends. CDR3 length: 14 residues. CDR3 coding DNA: TGTGCCTGGAGTAGGGGGATTTCGGACACTGAAGCTTTCTTT. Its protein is CAWSRGISDTEAFF. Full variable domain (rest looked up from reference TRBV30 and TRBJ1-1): SQTIHQWPATLVQPVGSPLSLECTVEGTSNPNLYWYRQAAGRGLQLLFYSVGIGQISSEVPQNLSASRPQDRQFILSSKKLLLSDSGFYLCAWSRGISDTEAFFGQGTRLTVV.

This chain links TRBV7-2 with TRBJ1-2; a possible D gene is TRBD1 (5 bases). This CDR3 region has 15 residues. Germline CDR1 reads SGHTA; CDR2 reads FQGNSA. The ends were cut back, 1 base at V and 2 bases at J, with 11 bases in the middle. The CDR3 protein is CASSLDGGTNYGYTF. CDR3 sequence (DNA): TGTGCCAGCAGCTTAGATGGGGGTACCAACTATGGCTACACCTTC.

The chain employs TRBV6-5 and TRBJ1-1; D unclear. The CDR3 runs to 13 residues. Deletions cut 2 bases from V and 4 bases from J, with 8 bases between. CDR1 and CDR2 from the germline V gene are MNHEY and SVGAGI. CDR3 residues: CASSYVWGTEAFF. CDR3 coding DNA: TGTGCCAGCAGTTACGTGTGGGGCACTGAAGCTTTCTTT.

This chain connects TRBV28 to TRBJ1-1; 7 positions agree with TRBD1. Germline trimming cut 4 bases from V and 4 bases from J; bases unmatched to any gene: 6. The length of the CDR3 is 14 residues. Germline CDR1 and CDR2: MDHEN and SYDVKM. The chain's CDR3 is CASSSPPGGTEAFF. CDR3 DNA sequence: TGTGCCAGCAGTTCACCCCCAGGGGGCACTGAAGCTTTCTTT.

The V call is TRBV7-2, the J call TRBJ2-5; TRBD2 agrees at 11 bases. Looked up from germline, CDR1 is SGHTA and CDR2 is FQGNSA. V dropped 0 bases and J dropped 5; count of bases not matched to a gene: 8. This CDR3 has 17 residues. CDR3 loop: CASSLAGGASGRETQYF. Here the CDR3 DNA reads TGTGCCAGCAGCTTAGCGGGTGGGGCTAGCGGGAGGGAGACCCAGTACTTC.

CDR3 sequence reads: CASTTGWVAANWGETQYF. CDR3 nucleotide sequence: TGTGCCAGCACCACCGGTTGGGTAGCGGCAAACTGGGGGGAGACCCAGTACTTC. The rearrangement joins TRBV5-6 to TRBJ2-5, with a weak D call TRBD2 (6 bases). The germline CDR1 and CDR2 sequences are SGHDT and YYEEEE. The CDR3 covers 18 residues. V was shortened by 6 bases and J by 5 bases, with 29 bases between the two germline ends.

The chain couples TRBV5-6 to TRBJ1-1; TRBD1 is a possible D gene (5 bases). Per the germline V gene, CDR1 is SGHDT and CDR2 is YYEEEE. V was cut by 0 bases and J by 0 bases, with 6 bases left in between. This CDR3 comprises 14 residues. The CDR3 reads CASSLVGVNTEAFF. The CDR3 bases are TGTGCCAGCAGCTTGGTGGGGGTGAACACTGAAGCTTTCTTT.

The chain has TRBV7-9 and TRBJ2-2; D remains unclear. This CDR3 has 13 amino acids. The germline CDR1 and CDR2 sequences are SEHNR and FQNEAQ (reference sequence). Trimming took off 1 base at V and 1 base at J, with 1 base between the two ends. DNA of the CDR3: TGTGCCAGCAGCTTAGGGAACACCGGGGAGCTGTTTTTT. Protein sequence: CASSLGNTGELFF.

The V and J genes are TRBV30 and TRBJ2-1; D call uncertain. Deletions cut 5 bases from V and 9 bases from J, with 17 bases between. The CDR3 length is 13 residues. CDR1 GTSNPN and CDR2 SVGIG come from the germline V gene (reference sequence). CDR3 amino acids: CAWGPGQWAEQFF. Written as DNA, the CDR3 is TGTGCCTGGGGGCCCGGGCAGTGGGCTGAGCAGTTCTTC.

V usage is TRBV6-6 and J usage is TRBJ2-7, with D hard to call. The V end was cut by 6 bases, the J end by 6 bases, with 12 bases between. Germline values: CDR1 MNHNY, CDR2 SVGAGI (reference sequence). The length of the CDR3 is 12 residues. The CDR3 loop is CASRNYKREQYF. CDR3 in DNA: TGTGCCAGCAGAAATTATAAACGCGAGCAGTACTTC.

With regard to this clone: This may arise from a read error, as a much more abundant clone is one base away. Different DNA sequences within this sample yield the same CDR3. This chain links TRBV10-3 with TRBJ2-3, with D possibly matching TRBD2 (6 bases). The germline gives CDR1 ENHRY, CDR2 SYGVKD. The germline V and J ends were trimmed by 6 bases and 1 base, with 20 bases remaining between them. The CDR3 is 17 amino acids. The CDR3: CAISAGRGGMGTDTQYF. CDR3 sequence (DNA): TGTGCCATCAGCGCCGGGCGGGGCGGGATGGGCACAGATACGCAGTATTTT.

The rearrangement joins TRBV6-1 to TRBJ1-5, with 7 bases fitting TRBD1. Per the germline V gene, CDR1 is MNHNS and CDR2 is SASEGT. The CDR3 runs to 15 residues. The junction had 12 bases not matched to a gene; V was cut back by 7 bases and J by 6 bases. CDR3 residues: CASTPTGARGQPQHF. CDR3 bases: TGTGCCAGCACTCCAACAGGGGCGCGCGGTCAGCCCCAGCATTTT.

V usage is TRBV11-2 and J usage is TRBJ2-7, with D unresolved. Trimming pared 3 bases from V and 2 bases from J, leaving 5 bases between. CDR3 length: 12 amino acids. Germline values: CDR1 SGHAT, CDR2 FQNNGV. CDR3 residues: CASSFWAYEQYF. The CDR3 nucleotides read TGTGCCAGCAGCTTTTGGGCCTACGAGCAGTACTTC.

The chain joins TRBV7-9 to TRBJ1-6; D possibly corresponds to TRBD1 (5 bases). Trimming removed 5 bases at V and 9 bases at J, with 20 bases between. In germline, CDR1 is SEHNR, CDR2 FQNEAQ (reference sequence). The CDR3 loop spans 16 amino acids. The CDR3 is CASSAQAMGLGSPLHF. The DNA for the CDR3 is TGTGCCAGCAGCGCACAGGCTATGGGCCTAGGTTCACCCCTCCACTTT.

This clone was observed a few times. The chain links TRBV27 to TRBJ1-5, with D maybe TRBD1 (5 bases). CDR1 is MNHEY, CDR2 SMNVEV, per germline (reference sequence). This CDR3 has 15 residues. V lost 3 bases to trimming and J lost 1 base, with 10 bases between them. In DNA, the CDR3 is TGTGCCAGCAGTTTTATGGCAGGGAGCAATCAGCCCCAGCATTTT. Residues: CASSFMAGSNQPQHF.

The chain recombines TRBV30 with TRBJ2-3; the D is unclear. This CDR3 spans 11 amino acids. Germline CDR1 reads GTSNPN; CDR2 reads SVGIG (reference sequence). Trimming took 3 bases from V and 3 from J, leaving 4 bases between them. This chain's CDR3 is CAWSETDTQYF. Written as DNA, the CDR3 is TGTGCCTGGAGCGAGACAGATACGCAGTATTTT.

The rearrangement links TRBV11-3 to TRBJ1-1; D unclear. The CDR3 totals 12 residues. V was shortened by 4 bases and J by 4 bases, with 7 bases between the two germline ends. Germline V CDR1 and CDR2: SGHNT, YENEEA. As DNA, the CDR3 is TGTGCCAGCAGCTCCCCGGGCACTGAAGCTTTCTTT. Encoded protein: CASSSPGTEAFF.

CDR3 sequence reads: CASSQDRGGYTF. CDR3 nucleotides: TGCGCCAGCAGCCAAGACCGGGGGGGCTACACCTTC. The rearrangement uses TRBV4-1 and TRBJ1-2; tentative D call: TRBD1 (5 bases). Germline V gives CDR1 MGHRA, CDR2 YSYEKL. V lost 0 bases and J lost 8, with 7 bases in between. The CDR3 has 12 amino acids.